This section outlines one T cell receptor (beta chain) sequence together with its context. Germline CDR1 is LGHDT and CDR2 is YNNKEL (reference sequence). Trimming stripped 2 bases from V and 1 base from J, with 17 bases between. This CDR3 is 17 amino acids long. Produced via immunoSEQ multiplex PCR; TCRdb's table is partial and in-frame only. This sample has about 410,000 clones, with 80% to 95% found just once. The data stem from a study of control samples from healthy donors and cancer patients. The source of this sequence is a man between 40 and 49 years old with head and neck cancer. V gene TRBV3-1 (or the pseudogene TRBV3-2) combines with J gene TRBJ2-5; D unresolved. The sequenced sample consisted of PBMCs. The CDR3 loop reads CASSQKGQQPIQETQYF. CDR3 coding DNA: TGTGCCAGCAGCCAAAAGGGCCAACAGCCGATCCAAGAGACCCAGTACTTC.